Listed below are T cell receptor beta chains from one sample, sequenced in a study of naive and memory T cell subsets. TCRdb re-analysed the 5' RACE reads in MiXCR, keeping a single row per CDR3 protein. The data contain tens of thousands of distinct CDR3 sequences, around 4% of them singletons. The receptor source for this set is a male donor in good health. Both conserved end residues are part of each CDR3. D genes are given only for firm matches. Where a row states a size, it is once, few, many or the class of an expanded clone; other rows omit it.

v_gene: TRBV5-4; abundance: many; j_gene: TRBJ2-7; len: 15; d_gene: TRBD2; CDR3nt: TGTGCCAGCAGAGCGGGACTAGCGTCGCCAGTGGAGCAGTACTTC; CDR3aa: CASRAGLASPVEQYF
v_gene: TRBV6-2/TRBV6-3; abundance: many; j_gene: TRBJ2-5; len: 14; d_gene: TRBD2; CDR3nt: TGTGCCAGCACCCCTCTAGCGGGGGAAGAGACCCAGTACTTC; CDR3aa: CASTPLAGEETQYF
v_gene: TRBV19; abundance: many; j_gene: TRBJ1-1; len: 13; d_gene: -; CDR3nt: TGTGCCAGTAGTGGGGGGGGGCGGACTGAAGCTTTCTTT; CDR3aa: CASSGGGRTEAFF
v_gene: TRBV11-2; abundance: few; j_gene: TRBJ2-3; len: 15; d_gene: -; CDR3nt: TGTGCCAGCAGCTTAATTCCGGGGTCCACAGATACGCAGTATTTT; CDR3aa: CASSLIPGSTDTQYF
v_gene: TRBV5-6; abundance: many; j_gene: TRBJ2-7; len: 16; d_gene: -; CDR3nt: TGTGCCAGCAGCTTGCGTATCGGGACCGCGCGCTACGAGCAGTACTTC; CDR3aa: CASSLRIGTARYEQYF
v_gene: TRBV6-1; abundance: many; j_gene: TRBJ1-5; len: 15; d_gene: TRBD1; CDR3nt: TGTGCCAGCAGTAGGGGGACAGGCCCCAATCAGCCCCAGCATTTT; CDR3aa: CASSRGTGPNQPQHF
v_gene: TRBV11-2; abundance: many; j_gene: TRBJ2-4; len: 15; d_gene: TRBD1; CDR3nt: TGTGCCAGCAGCTCGCCGGGACAGGGGACTTACATTCAGTACTTC; CDR3aa: CASSSPGQGTYIQYF
v_gene: TRBV7-9; abundance: many; j_gene: TRBJ2-1; len: 12; d_gene: -; CDR3nt: TGTGCCAGCAGCTTAGAAGGCAATGAGCAGTTCTTC; CDR3aa: CASSLEGNEQFF
v_gene: TRBV6-5; abundance: medium-sized; j_gene: TRBJ2-7; len: 15; d_gene: -; CDR3nt: TGTGCCAGCAGTTACTCGACGTACGGGGCAGGAGAGCAGTACTTC; CDR3aa: CASSYSTYGAGEQYF
v_gene: TRBV4-3; abundance: many; j_gene: TRBJ2-1; len: 16; d_gene: TRBD2; CDR3nt: TGCGCCAGCAGCCAAGATCTTTTTCGGGAGGGGGATGAGCAGTTCTTC; CDR3aa: CASSQDLFREGDEQFF
v_gene: TRBV18; abundance: -; j_gene: TRBJ1-3; len: 17; d_gene: -; CDR3nt: TGTGCCAGCTCACCTCAGGCGGGCAGGCCGTCTGGAAACACCATATATTTT; CDR3aa: CASSPQAGRPSGNTIYF
v_gene: TRBV12-3/TRBV12-4; abundance: many; j_gene: TRBJ2-7; len: 17; d_gene: TRBD2; CDR3nt: TGTGCCAGCAGCCGAGGGAGCGGGGGGGCTTCAAGGAACGAGCAGTACTTC; CDR3aa: CASSRGSGGASRNEQYF
v_gene: TRBV10-3; abundance: many; j_gene: TRBJ2-1; len: 14; d_gene: TRBD2; CDR3nt: TGTGCCATCAGCCAGCGGGAGACCTACAATGAGCAGTTCTTC; CDR3aa: CAISQRETYNEQFF
v_gene: TRBV20-1; abundance: many; j_gene: TRBJ1-1; len: 13; d_gene: -; CDR3nt: TGCAGTGCTAGAGCCTACGTGGACACTGAAGCTTTCTTT; CDR3aa: CSARAYVDTEAFF
v_gene: TRBV29-1; abundance: many; j_gene: TRBJ2-1; len: 15; d_gene: TRBD2; CDR3nt: TGCAGCCTTGAGCGCGGCGGGAGGGCCTACAATGAGCAGTTCTTC; CDR3aa: CSLERGGRAYNEQFF
v_gene: TRBV6-6; abundance: many; j_gene: TRBJ2-4; len: 16; d_gene: -; CDR3nt: TGTGCCAGCAGTTACGGAACGGGACAACATCGGGGCATTCAGTACTTC; CDR3aa: CASSYGTGQHRGIQYF
v_gene: TRBV6-5; abundance: many; j_gene: TRBJ2-3; len: 12; d_gene: -; CDR3nt: TGTGCCAGCAGTTCGCTTCCAGATACGCAGTATTTT; CDR3aa: CASSSLPDTQYF
v_gene: TRBV18; abundance: many; j_gene: TRBJ2-1; len: 15; d_gene: TRBD1; CDR3nt: TGTGCCAGCTCACCCGGGACAGGGGTCTACAATGAGCAGTTCTTC; CDR3aa: CASSPGTGVYNEQFF
v_gene: TRBV29-1; abundance: many; j_gene: TRBJ2-5; len: 12; d_gene: -; CDR3nt: TGCAGCGTTGAAGGGACTTCTGAGACCCAGTACTTC; CDR3aa: CSVEGTSETQYF
v_gene: TRBV19; abundance: many; j_gene: TRBJ2-1; len: 15; d_gene: -; CDR3nt: TGTGCCAGTAGTATAGGTGCAGGGGAATACAATGAGCAGTTCTTC; CDR3aa: CASSIGAGEYNEQFF
v_gene: TRBV4-1; abundance: many; j_gene: TRBJ2-7; len: 16; d_gene: TRBD2; CDR3nt: TGCGCCAGCAGCCAAGCCCACGGGAGGGAACTCTACGAGCAGTACTTC; CDR3aa: CASSQAHGRELYEQYF
v_gene: TRBV29-1; abundance: many; j_gene: TRBJ1-1; len: 14; d_gene: -; CDR3nt: TGCAGCGCGGCGAAAAAACTACTAGGGGATGAAGCTTTCTTT; CDR3aa: CSAAKKLLGDEAFF
v_gene: TRBV10-3; abundance: many; j_gene: TRBJ2-7; len: 9; d_gene: -; CDR3nt: TGTGCCATCTCCTACGAGCAGTACTTC; CDR3aa: CAISYEQYF
v_gene: TRBV14; abundance: many; j_gene: TRBJ1-6; len: 14; d_gene: -; CDR3nt: TGTGCCAGCAGCCAAGGGAGGGAGTACTCACCCCTCCACTTT; CDR3aa: CASSQGREYSPLHF
v_gene: TRBV7-3; abundance: many; j_gene: TRBJ2-1; len: 14; d_gene: TRBD1; CDR3nt: TGTGCCAGCAGCAAAGGGACAGCAACTAATGAGCAGTTCTTC; CDR3aa: CASSKGTATNEQFF
v_gene: TRBV28; abundance: few; j_gene: TRBJ2-3; len: 14; d_gene: -; CDR3nt: TGTGCCAGCAGTTTAGGTCCGACGCCAGATACGCAGTATTTT; CDR3aa: CASSLGPTPDTQYF
v_gene: TRBV20-1; abundance: many; j_gene: TRBJ2-4; len: 14; d_gene: -; CDR3nt: TGCAGTGCTGCCCCGGCTGGGGGTGGAGGCATTCAGTACTTC; CDR3aa: CSAAPAGGGGIQYF
v_gene: TRBV6-2/TRBV6-3; abundance: many; j_gene: TRBJ2-1; len: 21; d_gene: TRBD2; CDR3nt: TGTGCCAGCAGTACAATAGGGGTGGCATCCTATAGCGGGGGGCTCTACAATGAGCAGTTCTTC; CDR3aa: CASSTIGVASYSGGLYNEQFF
v_gene: TRBV6-4; abundance: medium-sized; j_gene: TRBJ2-1; len: 14; d_gene: TRBD2; CDR3nt: TGTGCCAGCAGCGACGGGGAGGGTAGCGATGAGCAGTTCTTC; CDR3aa: CASSDGEGSDEQFF
v_gene: TRBV6-1; abundance: many; j_gene: TRBJ2-1; len: 15; d_gene: TRBD2; CDR3nt: TGTGCCAGCAGTGTTTTTAGCGGGGCTATCAATGAGCAGTTCTTC; CDR3aa: CASSVFSGAINEQFF
v_gene: TRBV20-1; abundance: many; j_gene: TRBJ2-7; len: 14; d_gene: TRBD1; CDR3nt: TGCAGTGCTCTACCTCCGGGACAGGCCTACGAGCAGTACTTC; CDR3aa: CSALPPGQAYEQYF
v_gene: TRBV4-2; abundance: many; j_gene: TRBJ2-7; len: 15; d_gene: -; CDR3nt: TGTGCCAGCAGCCCCCGACAGGACTACCCCTACGAGCAGTACTTC; CDR3aa: CASSPRQDYPYEQYF
v_gene: TRBV4-1; abundance: many; j_gene: TRBJ1-1; len: 14; d_gene: TRBD1; CDR3nt: TGCGCCAGCAGCCGGGGACAGAGGAACACTGAAGCTTTCTTT; CDR3aa: CASSRGQRNTEAFF
v_gene: TRBV28; abundance: few; j_gene: TRBJ2-1; len: 13; d_gene: -; CDR3nt: TGTGCCAGCAGCGGGAGCTCCTACAATGAGCAGTTCTTC; CDR3aa: CASSGSSYNEQFF
v_gene: TRBV6-4; abundance: medium-sized; j_gene: TRBJ2-3; len: 13; d_gene: -; CDR3nt: TGTGCCAGCAGTGCCGACTGGCTCAGTACGCAGTATTTT; CDR3aa: CASSADWLSTQYF
v_gene: TRBV5-8; abundance: many; j_gene: TRBJ2-7; len: 14; d_gene: -; CDR3nt: TGTGCCAGCAGCTTGAGACCGCCGGATGGGGAGCAGTACTTC; CDR3aa: CASSLRPPDGEQYF
v_gene: TRBV28; abundance: many; j_gene: TRBJ1-5; len: 13; d_gene: -; CDR3nt: TGTGCCACCACTTTGGGAGGACATCAGCCCCAGCATTTT; CDR3aa: CATTLGGHQPQHF
v_gene: TRBV9; abundance: many; j_gene: TRBJ2-3; len: 18; d_gene: TRBD2; CDR3nt: TGTGCCAGCAGCACCAGCAAGTTCAGCGGGAGTAGCACAGATACGCAGTATTTT; CDR3aa: CASSTSKFSGSSTDTQYF
v_gene: TRBV19; abundance: many; j_gene: TRBJ1-5; len: 15; d_gene: -; CDR3nt: TGTGCCAGTAGTATTTACGGGACAAGTAGTCAGCCCCAGCATTTT; CDR3aa: CASSIYGTSSQPQHF
v_gene: TRBV2; abundance: large; j_gene: TRBJ1-5; len: 14; d_gene: -; CDR3nt: TGTGCCAGCAGTGTAGCAGAGAGCAATCAGCCCCAGCATTTT; CDR3aa: CASSVAESNQPQHF
v_gene: TRBV11-2; abundance: many; j_gene: TRBJ2-5; len: 15; d_gene: -; CDR3nt: TGTGCCAGCAGAACCATCGGGGGCGGCCAAGAGACCCAGTACTTC; CDR3aa: CASRTIGGGQETQYF
v_gene: TRBV6-5; abundance: many; j_gene: TRBJ2-1; len: 13; d_gene: -; CDR3nt: TGTGCCAGCAGTGACCTAGCAAACAATGAGCAGTTCTTC; CDR3aa: CASSDLANNEQFF
v_gene: TRBV6-2/TRBV6-3; abundance: many; j_gene: TRBJ2-1; len: 15; d_gene: -; CDR3nt: TGTGCCAGCAGTTACTCTCAGGCGGGGAGCAATGAGCAGTTCTTC; CDR3aa: CASSYSQAGSNEQFF
v_gene: TRBV20-1; abundance: many; j_gene: TRBJ2-5; len: 15; d_gene: TRBD2; CDR3nt: TGCAGTGCTAGAATAGCGGGAGGGCCTATGGAGACCCAGTACTTC; CDR3aa: CSARIAGGPMETQYF
v_gene: TRBV4-3; abundance: many; j_gene: TRBJ2-1; len: 15; d_gene: -; CDR3nt: TGCGCCAGCAGCCAAGTTTCTCTAGCCCCCAATGAGCAGTTCTTC; CDR3aa: CASSQVSLAPNEQFF
v_gene: TRBV20-1; abundance: many; j_gene: TRBJ1-6; len: 13; d_gene: -; CDR3nt: TGCAGTGCCGGAGACAGGTTCAATTCACCCCTCCACTTT; CDR3aa: CSAGDRFNSPLHF
v_gene: TRBV5-4; abundance: many; j_gene: TRBJ2-4; len: 14; d_gene: TRBD1; CDR3nt: TGTGCCAGCAGCTCACAGGGGGCCAAAAACATTCAGTACTTC; CDR3aa: CASSSQGAKNIQYF
v_gene: TRBV10-3; abundance: many; j_gene: TRBJ2-1; len: 12; d_gene: -; CDR3nt: TGTGCCACCGGCGGCAGGGGCAATGAGCAGTTCTTC; CDR3aa: CATGGRGNEQFF
v_gene: TRBV20-1; abundance: many; j_gene: TRBJ1-3; len: 14; d_gene: -; CDR3nt: TGCAGTGCTAAGGACAGCCACTCTGGAAACACCATATATTTT; CDR3aa: CSAKDSHSGNTIYF
v_gene: TRBV4-1; abundance: many; j_gene: TRBJ2-7; len: 14; d_gene: TRBD1; CDR3nt: TGCGCCAGCAGCCGGACAGGGGGCACCTACGAGCAGTACTTC; CDR3aa: CASSRTGGTYEQYF
v_gene: TRBV6-5; abundance: many; j_gene: TRBJ2-4; len: 19; d_gene: TRBD2; CDR3nt: TGTGCCAGCAGTTACCGGACTAGCGGGGAGGACGGGGCCAAAAACATTCAGTACTTC; CDR3aa: CASSYRTSGEDGAKNIQYF
v_gene: TRBV27; abundance: many; j_gene: TRBJ1-5; len: 15; d_gene: -; CDR3nt: TGTGCCAGCAGCCCCGACAGTTTGAGCAATCAGCCCCAGCATTTT; CDR3aa: CASSPDSLSNQPQHF
v_gene: TRBV20-1; abundance: many; j_gene: TRBJ2-2; len: 15; d_gene: -; CDR3nt: TGCAGTGCTAGAGGCCGGGGCTTGCGCACCGGGGAGCTGTTTTTT; CDR3aa: CSARGRGLRTGELFF
v_gene: TRBV12-3/TRBV12-4; abundance: many; j_gene: TRBJ2-1; len: 18; d_gene: TRBD2; CDR3nt: TGTGCCAGCAGAACTCCCTCACTAGCGGGAGGCTCCTACAATGAGCAGTTCTTC; CDR3aa: CASRTPSLAGGSYNEQFF
v_gene: TRBV10-3; abundance: many; j_gene: TRBJ2-7; len: 13; d_gene: -; CDR3nt: TGTGCCATCAGCCACGACAGGACCTACGAGCAGTACTTC; CDR3aa: CAISHDRTYEQYF